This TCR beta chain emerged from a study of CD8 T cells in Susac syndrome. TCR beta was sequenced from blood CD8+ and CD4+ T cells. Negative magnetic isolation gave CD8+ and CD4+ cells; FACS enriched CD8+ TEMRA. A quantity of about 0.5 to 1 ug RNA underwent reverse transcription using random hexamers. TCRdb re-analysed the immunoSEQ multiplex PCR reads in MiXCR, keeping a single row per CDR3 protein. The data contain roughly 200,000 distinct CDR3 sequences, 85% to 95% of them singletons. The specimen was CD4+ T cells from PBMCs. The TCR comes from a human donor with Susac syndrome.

CDR3 coding DNA: TGTGCCAGCAGCCAAGCACTAGCGGGGGGGCTTTCGAAGACCCAGTACTTC. Its protein product is CASSQALAGGLSKTQYF. This sequence joins TRBV3-1 and TRBJ2-5; 13 positions match TRBD2. V lost 1 base to trimming and J lost 6 bases; unmatched junction nucleotides: 8. CDR1 and CDR2 from the germline V gene are LGHDT and YNNKEL (reference sequence). The CDR3 contains 17 residues.